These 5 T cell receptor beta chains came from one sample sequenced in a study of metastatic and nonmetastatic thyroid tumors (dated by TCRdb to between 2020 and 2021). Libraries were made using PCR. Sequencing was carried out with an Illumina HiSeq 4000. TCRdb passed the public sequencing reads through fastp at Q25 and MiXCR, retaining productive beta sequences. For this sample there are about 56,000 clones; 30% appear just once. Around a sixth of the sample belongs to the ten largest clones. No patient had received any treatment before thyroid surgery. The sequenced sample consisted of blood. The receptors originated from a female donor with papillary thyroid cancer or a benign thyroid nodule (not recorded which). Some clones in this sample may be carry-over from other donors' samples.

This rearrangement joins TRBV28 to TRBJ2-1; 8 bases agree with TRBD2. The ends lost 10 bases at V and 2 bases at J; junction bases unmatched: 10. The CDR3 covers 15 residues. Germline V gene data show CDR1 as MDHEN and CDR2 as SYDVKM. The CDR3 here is CATQIGGVPYNEQFF. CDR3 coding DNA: TGTGCCACGCAAATCGGGGGGGTCCCCTACAATGAGCAGTTCTTC.

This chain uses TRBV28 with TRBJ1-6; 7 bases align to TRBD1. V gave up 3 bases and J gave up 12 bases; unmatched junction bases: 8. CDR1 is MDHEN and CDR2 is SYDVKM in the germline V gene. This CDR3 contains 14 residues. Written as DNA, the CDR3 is TGTGCCAGCAGTTTCACCTCAGGGGGTGTACCCCTCCACTTT. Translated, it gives CASSFTSGGVPLHF. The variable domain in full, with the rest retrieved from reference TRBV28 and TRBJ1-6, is DVKVTQSSRYLVKRTGEKVFLECVQDMDHENMFWYRQDPGLGLRLIYFSYDVKMKEKGDIPEGYSVSREKKERFSLILESASTNQTSMYLCASSFTSGGVPLHFGNGTRLTVT.

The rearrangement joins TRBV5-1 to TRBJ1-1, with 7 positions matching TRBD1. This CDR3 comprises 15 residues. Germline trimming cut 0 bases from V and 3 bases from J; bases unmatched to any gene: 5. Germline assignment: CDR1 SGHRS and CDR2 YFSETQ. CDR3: CASSLDQGVYTEAFF. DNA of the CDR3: TGCGCCAGCAGCTTGGATCAGGGGGTGTACACTGAAGCTTTCTTT.

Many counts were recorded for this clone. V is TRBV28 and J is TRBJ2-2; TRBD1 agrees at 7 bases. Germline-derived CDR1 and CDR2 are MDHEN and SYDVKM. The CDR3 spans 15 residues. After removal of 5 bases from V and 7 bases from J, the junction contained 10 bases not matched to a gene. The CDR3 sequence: CASSISYRGGGELFF. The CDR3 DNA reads TGTGCCAGCAGTATTTCCTACAGGGGTGGCGGGGAGCTGTTTTTT.

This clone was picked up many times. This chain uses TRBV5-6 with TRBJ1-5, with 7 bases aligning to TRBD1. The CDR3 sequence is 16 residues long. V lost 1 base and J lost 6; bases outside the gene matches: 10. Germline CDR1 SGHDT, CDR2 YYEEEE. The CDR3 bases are TGTGCCAGCAGCTTGACCCTCGAGACAGGGAGTCAGCCCCAGCATTTT. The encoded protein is CASSLTLETGSQPQHF.